Each of the 8 T cell receptor beta chains below was sequenced from the same sample in a study of control samples from healthy donors and cancer patients (dated by TCRdb to 2019 to 2021). The library relied on the immunoSEQ multiplex PCR assay. TCRdb took this table from immuneACCESS and kept in-frame rearrangements with V and J called. Such tables lack part of the clones; where checked against another copy, unresolved V genes explain under half of the gap, and the rest is unexplained. In this sample the table shows around 53,000 clones, 80% to 90% of which occur a single time. The ten largest clones add up to 2.8% of the sample. Sequencing was done on a sample of PBMCs. Receptors originate from a woman in her fifties or sixties with lung cancer.

This clone appeared a single time. The chain is built from TRBV6-5 and TRBJ2-7; 9 positions agree with TRBD1. V gave up 4 bases and J gave up 1 base; unmatched junction bases: 8. The CDR3 has 16 residues. Germline CDR1 MNHEY, CDR2 SVGAGI. The CDR3 protein is CASSSLPGQGSYEQYF. Written as DNA, the CDR3 is TGTGCCAGCAGTTCTCTCCCGGGACAGGGTTCCTACGAGCAGTACTTC.

The chain is built from TRBV10-3 and TRBJ2-2; D possibly corresponds to TRBD2 (5 bases). The V end was cut by 0 bases, the J end by 5 bases, with 16 bases between. The CDR3 length is 17 residues. Germline V gene sequence: CDR1 ENHRY, CDR2 SYGVKD. The CDR3 here is CAISESEGRRGTGELFF. As DNA, the CDR3 is TGTGCCATCAGTGAGTCAGAAGGCAGGAGAGGGACCGGGGAGCTGTTTTTT.

The chain joins TRBV7-2 to TRBJ1-5; D may be TRBD1 (6 bases). Trimming took 1 base from V and 4 from J, leaving 8 bases between them. Germline V lookup: CDR1 SGHTA, CDR2 FQGNSA. CDR3 length: 14 residues. CDR3 in DNA: TGTGCCAGCAGCTTAGGACAGGCTAATCAGCCCCAGCATTTT. Protein product: CASSLGQANQPQHF.

The chain uses TRBV5-1 and TRBJ1-2, with 9 bases matching TRBD1. Germline CDR1 SGHRS, CDR2 YFSETQ. The CDR3 is 15 amino acids. After removal of 0 bases from V and 8 bases from J, the junction contained 8 bases not matched to a gene. CDR3 DNA sequence: TGCGCCAGCAGCTTGGCTGGGACAGGGATCTGGGGCTACACCTTC. Translating it yields CASSLAGTGIWGYTF.

The V call is TRBV4-2, the J call TRBJ1-1, with 7 nucleotides matching TRBD1. V was pared by 1 base and J by 4 bases, with 6 bases of the junction left unmatched. CDR1 and CDR2 (germline): LGHNA, YNFKEQ. This CDR3 is 15 amino acids long. CDR3 protein: CASSQGEGGFTEAFF. The CDR3 coding sequence is TGTGCCAGCAGCCAAGGGGAAGGGGGCTTCACTGAAGCTTTCTTT.

The rearrangement uses TRBV28 and TRBJ1-1; 9 positions agree with TRBD1. The ends lost 4 bases at V and 5 bases at J; junction bases unmatched: 8. Per the germline V gene, CDR1 is MDHEN and CDR2 is SYDVKM. This CDR3 has 15 amino acids. The CDR3 reads CASSSSGQGGTEAFF. The CDR3 DNA sequence: TGTGCCAGCAGTTCATCGGGACAGGGTGGGACTGAAGCTTTCTTT.

The chain is built from TRBV6-2 or TRBV6-3 and TRBJ1-1; D is uncertain. V lost 6 bases, J lost 10 bases, and 15 bases lay in between. The CDR3 runs to 12 residues. The V gene's germline CDR1 is MNHEY and CDR2 SVGEGT. CDR3 protein: CASSQLGFRAFF. CDR3 sequence (DNA): TGTGCCAGCAGCCAACTGGGGTTTCGAGCTTTCTTT.

This clone was seen only once. The V gene is TRBV24-1, the J gene TRBJ2-7; D tentatively reads TRBD1 or TRBD2 (6 bases each). This CDR3 region has 15 residues. Trimming took off 2 bases at V and 3 bases at J, with 13 bases between the two ends. CDR1 is KGHDR and CDR2 is SFDVKD in the germline V gene. CDR3 sequence reads: CATSDSRDIHYEQYF. Written as DNA, the CDR3 is TGTGCCACCAGTGATTCGCGGGACATACACTACGAGCAGTACTTC.